The present TCR beta chain was sequenced within a study of blood T cell repertoires in COVID-19. Turning to the study itself: In each case, the material was cDNA or gDNA derived from T cells, B-cell-depleted T cells, or PBMCs.

Clones were read by immunoSEQ multiplex PCR, and TCRdb kept only the in-frame ones, dropping some. Among some 200,000 clones, over 75% were seen once, and the ten largest hold 6.5% to 9%. The study assigned cohorts using participant-reported clinical history. The CDR3 runs 15 residues. Trimming removed 8 bases at V and 1 base at J, with 15 bases between. From germline, CDR1 is MDHEN and CDR2 SYDVKM. This chain uses TRBV28 with TRBJ1-5, with D maybe TRBD1 (6 bases). The TCR originated in a woman in her forties with acute COVID-19. The material sequenced was PBMCs or T cells enriched from blood (not recorded which). This CDR3 reads CASVGRGRSNQPQHF. The CDR3 DNA sequence: TGTGCCAGCGTCGGCAGGGGAAGGAGCAATCAGCCCCAGCATTTT.